This T cell receptor beta chain came from a study of radiation and T cells in renal cell carcinoma. Per germline, CDR1 MGHRA and CDR2 YSYEKL. V lost 4 bases and J lost 0; bases outside the gene matches: 5. This CDR3 has 16 residues. For this clone: The antigen remains unidentified.

Notes on the study in general: In blood, top tumor clones expanded by 2 weeks, shrinking by 4. No pretreatment tumor biopsies were available for baseline clonotypes.

Time point: blood 4 weeks post-SBRT, at nephrectomy. Treatment of the sample: 15 Gy SBRT to primary tumor, nephrectomy 4 weeks later. Nephrectomy followed 15 Gy stereotactic body radiation by 4 weeks. Some clones are missing from TCRdb's copy, which holds only in-frame ones; the method was immunoSEQ multiplex PCR. The sample records about 77,000 clones, around four fifths being singletons. This receptor was taken from a woman aged 55-69 years with renal cell carcinoma. Sequencing was performed on blood, taken from a patient whose treatment included radiotherapy and nephrectomy. This chain connects TRBV4-1 to TRBJ2-7, with 11 nucleotides matching TRBD1. The CDR3 DNA sequence: TGCGCCAGCAGCCCCCGGACAGGGGGCGACTCCTACGAGCAGTACTTC. This gives the protein CASSPRTGGDSYEQYF.